This T cell receptor (beta chain) emerged from a study of blood T cell repertoires in COVID-19. Study as a whole: COVID-19 samples from acute and convalescent phases originated in the United States, Italy and Spain.

The study recruited people aged about 18 to 89 years across more than 20 US areas. The recovered donors of Cohort 3 showed two negative PCRs, clearance, or symptom resolution. As handled by the study authors: It was from reference gene primer amplification that nucleated cell counts were estimated. The data were produced by immunoSEQ multiplex PCR, yet TCRdb's version contains in-frame clones alone and is incomplete. That table gives V, J and clone size, and the DNA gave D and trimming. The table shows under 200,000 clones, with about four fifths occurring only once. The receptor was derived from a woman in her sixties or seventies who had recovered from COVID-19. Specimen: PBMCs or T cells enriched from blood (not recorded which).

The CDR3 region has the DNA TGCGCCAGCAGCCGGAGGAGCGATGAGCAGTTCTTC. Its translation is CASSRRSDEQFF. The chain employs TRBV4-1 and TRBJ2-1; a weak D match, TRBD2 (5 bases). CDR1 is MGHRA, CDR2 YSYEKL, per germline. Trimming pared 4 bases from V and 8 bases from J, leaving 9 bases between. The CDR3 consists of 12 residues.